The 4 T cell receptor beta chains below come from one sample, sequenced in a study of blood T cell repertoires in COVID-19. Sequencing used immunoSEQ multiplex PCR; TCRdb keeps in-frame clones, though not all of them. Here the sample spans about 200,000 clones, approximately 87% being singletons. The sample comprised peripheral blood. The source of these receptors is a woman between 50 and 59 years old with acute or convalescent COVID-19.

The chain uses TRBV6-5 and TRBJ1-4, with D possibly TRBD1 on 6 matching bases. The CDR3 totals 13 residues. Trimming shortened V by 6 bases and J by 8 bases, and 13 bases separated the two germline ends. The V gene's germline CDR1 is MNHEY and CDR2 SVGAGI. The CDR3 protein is CASRGALTEKLFF. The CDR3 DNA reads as TGTGCCAGCAGGGGGGCCCTCACGGAAAAACTGTTTTTT.

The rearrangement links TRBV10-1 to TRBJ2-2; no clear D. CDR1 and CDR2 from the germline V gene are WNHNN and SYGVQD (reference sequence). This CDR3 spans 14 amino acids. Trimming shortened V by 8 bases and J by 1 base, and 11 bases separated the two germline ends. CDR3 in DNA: TGCGCCAGCTCCGCAGGCCTGAACACCGGGGAGCTGTTTTTT. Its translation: CASSAGLNTGELFF.

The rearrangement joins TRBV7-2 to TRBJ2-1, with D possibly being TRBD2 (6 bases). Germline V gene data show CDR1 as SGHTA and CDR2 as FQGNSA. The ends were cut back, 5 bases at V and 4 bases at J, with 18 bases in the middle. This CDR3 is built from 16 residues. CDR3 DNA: TGTGCCAGCAGCCCTCGGGGGACTCGGTCTTACAATGAGCAGTTCTTC. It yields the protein CASSPRGTRSYNEQFF. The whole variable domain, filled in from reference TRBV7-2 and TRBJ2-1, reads GAGVSQSPSNKVTEKGKDVELRCDPISGHTALYWYRQSLGQGLEFLIYFQGNSAPDKSGLPSDRFSAERTGGSVSTLTIQRTQQEDSAVYLCASSPRGTRSYNEQFFGPGTRLTVL.

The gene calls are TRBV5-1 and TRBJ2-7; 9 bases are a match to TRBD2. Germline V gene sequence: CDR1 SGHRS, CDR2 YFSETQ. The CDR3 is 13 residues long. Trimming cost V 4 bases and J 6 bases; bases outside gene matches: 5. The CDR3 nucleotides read TGCGCCAGCAGCATAGAAGCGGGAGGCGAGCAGTACTTC. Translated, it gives CASSIEAGGEQYF.